This entry lists 10 T cell receptor beta chains sequenced from one sample in a study of blood T cell repertoires in COVID-19. The assay was immunoSEQ multiplex PCR, and TCRdb's table has in-frame clones only and misses some. The data show some 74,000 clones, about 83% seen once. The source material was peripheral blood. The receptors stem from an elderly man with acute or convalescent COVID-19.

J is TRBJ2-1 and V is TRBV3-1 (or the pseudogene TRBV3-2), with D tentatively TRBD2 (5 bases). This CDR3 is 14 amino acids long. Trimming removed 4 bases from V and 5 bases from J, with 12 bases in between. CDR1 and CDR2 from the germline V gene are LGHDT and YNNKEL (reference sequence). CDR3 protein: CASSLLVSDNEQFF. CDR3 DNA: TGTGCCAGCAGCCTCCTGGTTAGCGACAATGAGCAGTTCTTC.

The V gene is TRBV7-9, the J gene TRBJ2-7; possible D gene TRBD1, 6 bases. Trimming cost V 5 bases and J 7 bases, with 12 bases left between them. CDR1 SEHNR and CDR2 FQNEAQ come from the germline V gene (reference sequence). This CDR3 region has 12 residues. CDR3 residues: CASSQQGVEQYF. The CDR3, as DNA: TGTGCCAGCAGCCAACAGGGAGTTGAGCAGTACTTC. Together with reference TRBV7-9 and TRBJ2-7, the CDR3 gives the full variable domain: DTGVSQNPRHKITKRGQNVTFRCDPISEHNRLYWYRQTLGQGPEFLTYFQNEAQLEKSRLLSDRFSAERPKGSFSTLEIQRTEQGDSAMYLCASSQQGVEQYFGPGTRLTVT.

The chain recombines TRBV7-2 with TRBJ1-5; D not resolved. The V end was cut by 2 bases, the J end by 5 bases, with 7 bases between. This CDR3 is built from 13 residues. Per germline, CDR1 SGHTA and CDR2 FQGNSA. The CDR3 spells CASSLLADQPQHF. The CDR3 bases are TGTGCCAGCAGCTTACTGGCTGATCAGCCCCAGCATTTT.

The chain employs TRBV7-9 and TRBJ2-3; 8 nucleotides agree with TRBD1. In germline, CDR1 is SEHNR, CDR2 FQNEAQ (reference sequence). V lost 5 bases, J lost 6 bases, and 7 bases stayed unmatched. The CDR3 length is 14 residues. CDR3 sequence reads: CASSLTGAGDTQYF. CDR3 DNA sequence: TGTGCCAGCAGCCTGACAGGGGCGGGTGATACGCAGTATTTT.

This chain connects TRBV28 to TRBJ2-7; D not certain. V was clipped by 5 bases and J by 6 bases, with 14 bases between them. From germline, CDR1 is MDHEN and CDR2 SYDVKM. The CDR3 covers 13 residues. CDR3: CASSRPGPSEQYF. The CDR3 bases are TGTGCCAGCAGTCGGCCAGGTCCGAGCGAGCAGTACTTC.

This clone was seen just once. CDR3 in amino acids: CASSEVSGGEAFF. CDR3 bases: TGTGCCAGCAGTGAAGTGTCAGGAGGTGAAGCTTTCTTT. The rearrangement links TRBV2 to TRBJ1-1; unclear D gene. Germline CDR1 and CDR2: SNHLY and FYNNEI. With 1 base removed from V and 7 bases from J, the gap between germline ends came to 10 bases. The CDR3 has 13 residues.

Remarks on this clone: Other DNA sequences in this specimen translate into the identical CDR3. The CDR3 sequence is CASSLALSGDEQFF. CDR3 sequence (DNA): TGTGCCAGCAGCTTAGCGCTAAGCGGGGATGAGCAGTTCTTC. V and J are TRBV7-2 and TRBJ2-1; 7 bases match TRBD2. The CDR3 loop spans 14 amino acids. The V and J ends lost 0 bases and 8 bases, in that order; junction bases with no gene match: 4. Germline values: CDR1 SGHTA, CDR2 FQGNSA.

This chain uses TRBV7-2 with TRBJ1-1, with 11 bases that match TRBD1. The CDR3 is 15 amino acids. After removal of 5 bases from V and 1 base from J, the junction contained 3 bases not matched to a gene. Germline V gives CDR1 SGHTA, CDR2 FQGNSA. CDR3 sequence reads: CASSQGTGGNTEAFF. The CDR3 DNA follows: TGTGCCAGCAGCCAGGGGACAGGGGGGAACACTGAAGCTTTCTTT.

The gene calls are TRBV7-9 and TRBJ1-2; 8 bases agree with TRBD1. The germline V gene encodes CDR1 SEHNR and CDR2 FQNEAQ (reference sequence). This CDR3 is 15 amino acids long. Trimming took 2 bases from V and 8 from J; bases not matched to a gene: 10. CDR3 coding DNA: TGTGCCAGCAGCTTACCTCCAGAACAGGGGGACGGCTACACCTTC. Translating gives CASSLPPEQGDGYTF.

The chain combines TRBV5-4 with TRBJ1-3; D call uncertain. Trimming cost V 4 bases and J 3 bases, with 11 bases left between them. The CDR3 runs 14 residues. Germline V CDR1 and CDR2: SGHNT, YYREEE (reference sequence). CDR3 residues: CASSTSGVGNTIYF. CDR3 DNA sequence: TGTGCCAGCAGCACGTCCGGGGTTGGAAACACCATATATTTT.